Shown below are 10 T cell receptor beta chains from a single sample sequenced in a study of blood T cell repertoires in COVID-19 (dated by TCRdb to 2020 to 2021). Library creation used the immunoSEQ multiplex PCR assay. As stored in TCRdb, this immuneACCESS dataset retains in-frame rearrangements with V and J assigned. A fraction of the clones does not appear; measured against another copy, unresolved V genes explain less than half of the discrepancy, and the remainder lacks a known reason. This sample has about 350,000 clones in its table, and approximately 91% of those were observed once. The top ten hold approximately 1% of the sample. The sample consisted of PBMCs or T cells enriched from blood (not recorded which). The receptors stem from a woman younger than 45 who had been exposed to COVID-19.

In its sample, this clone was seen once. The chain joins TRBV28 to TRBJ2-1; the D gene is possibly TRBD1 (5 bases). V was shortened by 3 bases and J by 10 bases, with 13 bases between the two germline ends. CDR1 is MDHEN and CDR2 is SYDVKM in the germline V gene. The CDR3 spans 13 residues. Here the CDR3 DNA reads TGTGCCAGCAGTTTGGGTGGGGCACTCGAGCAGTTCTTC. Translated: CASSLGGALEQFF. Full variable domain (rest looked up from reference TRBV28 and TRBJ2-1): DVKVTQSSRYLVKRTGEKVFLECVQDMDHENMFWYRQDPGLGLRLIYFSYDVKMKEKGDIPEGYSVSREKKERFSLILESASTNQTSMYLCASSLGGALEQFFGPGTRLTVL.

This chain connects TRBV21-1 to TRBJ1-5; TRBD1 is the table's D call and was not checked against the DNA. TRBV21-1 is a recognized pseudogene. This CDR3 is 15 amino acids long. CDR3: CASSKTGGSNQPQHF. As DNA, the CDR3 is TGTGCCAGCAGCAAGACAGGGGGCAGCAATCAGCCCCAGCATTTT.

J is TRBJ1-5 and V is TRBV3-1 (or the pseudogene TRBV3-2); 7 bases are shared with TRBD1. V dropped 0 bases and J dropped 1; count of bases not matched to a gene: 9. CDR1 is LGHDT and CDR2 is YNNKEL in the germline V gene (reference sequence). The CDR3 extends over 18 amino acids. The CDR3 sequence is CASSQDPGGKGSNQPQHF. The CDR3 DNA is TGTGCCAGCAGCCAAGACCCAGGGGGTAAGGGAAGCAATCAGCCCCAGCATTTT.

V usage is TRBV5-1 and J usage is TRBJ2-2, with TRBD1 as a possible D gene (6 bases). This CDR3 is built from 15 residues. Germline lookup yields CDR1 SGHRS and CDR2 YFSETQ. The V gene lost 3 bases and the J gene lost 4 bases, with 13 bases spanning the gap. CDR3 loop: CASSSNRAGTGELFF. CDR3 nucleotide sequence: TGCGCCAGCAGCTCAAACAGGGCGGGCACCGGGGAGCTGTTTTTT.

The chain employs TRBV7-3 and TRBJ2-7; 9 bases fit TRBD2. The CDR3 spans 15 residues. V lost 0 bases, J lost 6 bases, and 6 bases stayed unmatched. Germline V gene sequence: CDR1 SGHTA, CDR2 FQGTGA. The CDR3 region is CASSLTPGLAREQYF. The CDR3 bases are TGTGCCAGCAGCTTAACGCCGGGACTAGCCCGCGAGCAGTACTTC.

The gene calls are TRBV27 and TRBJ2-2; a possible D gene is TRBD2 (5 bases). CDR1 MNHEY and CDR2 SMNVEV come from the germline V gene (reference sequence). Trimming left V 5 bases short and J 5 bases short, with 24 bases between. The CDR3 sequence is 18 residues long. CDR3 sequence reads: CASSARTPTPLFTGELFF. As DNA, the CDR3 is TGTGCCAGCAGTGCCCGGACTCCCACTCCACTTTTTACCGGGGAGCTGTTTTTT.

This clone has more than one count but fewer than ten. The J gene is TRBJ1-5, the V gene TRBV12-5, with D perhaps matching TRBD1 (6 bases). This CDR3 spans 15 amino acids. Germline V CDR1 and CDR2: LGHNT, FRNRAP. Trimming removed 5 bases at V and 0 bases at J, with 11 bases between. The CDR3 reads CASGGDTYSNQPQHF. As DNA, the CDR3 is TGTGCTAGTGGTGGGGACACGTATAGCAATCAGCCCCAGCATTTT.

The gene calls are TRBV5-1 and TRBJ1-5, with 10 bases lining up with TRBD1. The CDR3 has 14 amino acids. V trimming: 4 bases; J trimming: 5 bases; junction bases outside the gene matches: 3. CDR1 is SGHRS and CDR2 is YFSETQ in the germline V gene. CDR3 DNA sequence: TGCGCCAGCAGCCCCGGACAGGGGGATCAGCCCCAGCATTTT. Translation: CASSPGQGDQPQHF.

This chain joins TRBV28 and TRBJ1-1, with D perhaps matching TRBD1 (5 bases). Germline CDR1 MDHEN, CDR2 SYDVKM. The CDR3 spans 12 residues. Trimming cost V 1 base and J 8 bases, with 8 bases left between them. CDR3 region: CASSLFTGEAFF. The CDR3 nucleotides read TGTGCCAGCAGTTTATTTACAGGCGAAGCTTTCTTT.

This CDR3 is CASSRSDRGNTDTQYF. In nucleotides, the CDR3 is TGTGCCAGCAGCCGATCGGACAGGGGCAACACAGATACGCAGTATTTT. The V and J genes are TRBV3-1 (or the pseudogene TRBV3-2) and TRBJ2-3; TRBD1 aligns across 9 bases. Trimming cost V 4 bases and J 2 bases; bases outside gene matches: 7. Per the germline V gene, CDR1 is LGHDT and CDR2 is YNNKEL (reference sequence). The CDR3 runs to 16 residues.